What follows are 15 T cell receptor beta chains derived from one specimen sequenced in a study of cytomegalovirus exposure and HLA in healthy donors (dated by TCRdb to the late 2010s). The library was built by means of the immunoSEQ multiplex PCR assay. A mixture of 60 forward primers for TCR Vbeta segments and 13 reverse primers for TCR Jbeta segments was used in the multiplex PCR. Here the immuneACCESS table is served through TCRdb, limited to in-frame sequences with V and J called. Missing clones are a known gap in these copies; in checked studies unresolved V genes cover under half, and the rest lacks a known reason. Counted in this sample were some 130,000 clones; around four fifths of them appeared once. The ten largest make up about 4.5% of the sample. The sequencing sample was made of PBMCs. Source of these receptors: a man aged 25 to 40 in good health.

The J gene is TRBJ2-5, the V gene TRBV6-6; 8 nucleotides line up with TRBD2. With 6 bases clipped from V and 3 bases from J, the junction kept 3 bases outside the gene matches. There are 13 residues in the CDR3. Germline-derived CDR1 and CDR2 are MNHNY and SVGAGI (reference sequence). The CDR3 region has the DNA TGTGCCAGCAGCCTTAGCGGGAAAGAGACCCAGTACTTC. Its translation: CASSLSGKETQYF.

The chain is built from TRBV29-1 and TRBJ1-1; D unresolved. V was clipped by 8 bases and J by 5 bases, with 18 bases between them. Germline V gives CDR1 SQVTM, CDR2 ANQGSEA. This CDR3 comprises 13 residues. The CDR3 nucleotides read TGCAGCATCAAGGAGGGTACGGGAACTGAAGCTTTCTTT. It yields the protein CSIKEGTGTEAFF.

The V gene is TRBV14, the J gene TRBJ2-5; D ambiguous. The J call could be wrong; TRBJ2-7 is a better fit for the DNA end. The CDR3 extends over 15 amino acids. CDR1 is SGHDN and CDR2 is FVKESK in the germline V gene. As DNA, the CDR3 is TGTGCCAGCAGCCAAGAGTCCCTGAGCTCCTACGAGCAGTACTTC. It is translated as CASSQESLSSYEQYF.

This rearrangement joins TRBV4-1 to TRBJ2-1; 8 nucleotides align to TRBD2. Germline-derived CDR1 and CDR2 are MGHRA and YSYEKL. V dropped 4 bases and J dropped 4; count of bases not matched to a gene: 9. The CDR3 consists of 16 residues. DNA of the CDR3: TGCGCCAGCAGCCCGTACACTAGCGGACATTACAATGAGCAGTTCTTC. Amino acids: CASSPYTSGHYNEQFF.

This sequence joins TRBV5-6 and TRBJ2-7; the match to TRBD2 covers 15 bases. CDR3 size: 15 residues. Germline CDR1 reads SGHDT; CDR2 reads YYEEEE. Germline trimming cut 3 bases from V and 6 bases from J; bases unmatched to any gene: 4. CDR3 sequence (DNA): TGTGCCAGCAGCTCGGGACTAGCGGGAGGTAGCGAGCAGTACTTC. This codes for CASSSGLAGGSEQYF.

The chain is built from TRBV11-3 and TRBJ2-2, with 10 nucleotides matching TRBD2. The germline CDR1 and CDR2 sequences are SGHNT and YENEEA. Trimming cost V 4 bases and J 4 bases; bases outside gene matches: 3. The CDR3 contains 15 residues. DNA of the CDR3: TGTGCCAGCAGCTCATCTAGCGGGAGCACCGGGGAGCTGTTTTTT. This codes for CASSSSSGSTGELFF. Full variable domain (missing parts from reference TRBV11-3 and TRBJ2-2): EAGVVQSPRYKIIEKKQPVAFWCNPISGHNTLYWYLQNLGQGPELLIRYENEEAVDDSQLPKDRFSAERLKGVDSTLKIQPAELGDSAVYLCASSSSSGSTGELFFGEGSRLTVL.

This clone has only one observation. J is TRBJ2-5 and V is TRBV11-2; D perhaps matches TRBD2 (6 bases). Germline V gene lookup returns CDR1 SGHAT and CDR2 FQNNGV. The CDR3 sequence is 14 residues long. Trimming pared 0 bases from V and 5 bases from J, leaving 10 bases between. The CDR3 coding sequence is TGTGCCAGCAGCTTAGAGGTCGGAGGGGAGACCCAGTACTTC. Translated, it gives CASSLEVGGETQYF.

About this clone itself: Germline is not matched at one junction end, which may reflect a read error. The CDR3 loop is CSPRQAYGYTF. Here the CDR3 DNA reads TGCAGTCCTAGGCAGGCCTATGGCTACACCTTC. The chain links TRBV20-1 to TRBJ1-2, with D uncertain. The V gene's germline CDR1 is DFQATT and CDR2 SNEGSKA (reference sequence). The CDR3 consists of 11 residues.

V usage is TRBV28 and J usage is TRBJ1-1, with a possible D match to TRBD1 (5 bases). Germline V gene lookup returns CDR1 MDHEN and CDR2 SYDVKM. Deletions cut 4 bases from V and 0 bases from J, with 21 bases between. The CDR3 sequence is 18 residues long. The CDR3 nucleotides read TGTGCCAGCAGTTCGGAGGGGTTTTGGGGTCGATTGAACACTGAAGCTTTCTTT. It is translated as CASSSEGFWGRLNTEAFF.

The J gene is TRBJ1-2, the V gene TRBV4-1, with D perhaps TRBD1 (6 bases). Looked up from germline, CDR1 is MGHRA and CDR2 is YSYEKL. The V and J ends lost 2 bases and 5 bases respectively, with 15 bases between them. This CDR3 spans 15 amino acids. CDR3 DNA sequence: TGCGCCAGCAGCCAAACGGACAGAAGAGAATATGGCTACACCTTC. It is translated as CASSQTDRREYGYTF.

The chain couples TRBV30 to TRBJ1-6; D not resolved. Trimming removed 3 bases at V and 6 bases at J, with 12 bases between. The CDR3 spans 14 residues. CDR1 and CDR2 from the germline V gene are GTSNPN and SVGIG (reference sequence). The CDR3 loop is CAWRGGSVNSPLHF. The CDR3 DNA reads TGTGCCTGGAGGGGAGGCTCGGTTAATTCACCCCTCCACTTT. Filled out from reference TRBV30 and TRBJ1-6, the complete variable domain reads SQTIHQWPATLVQPVGSPLSLECTVEGTSNPNLYWYRQAAGRGLQLLFYSVGIGQISSEVPQNLSASRPQDRQFILSSKKLLLSDSGFYLCAWRGGSVNSPLHFGNGTRLTVT.

The chain joins TRBV5-4 to TRBJ1-2, with TRBD1 identical over 7 bases. Losses at the gene ends were 2 bases for V and 8 bases for J; bases not matched to a gene: 9. The CDR3 has 14 residues. The germline V gene encodes CDR1 SGHNT and CDR2 YYREEE (reference sequence). The CDR3 loop reads CASSFRTGGRGYTF. CDR3 in DNA: TGTGCCAGCAGCTTCCGGACAGGAGGACGGGGCTACACCTTC.

The chain recombines TRBV7-2 with TRBJ2-1, with TRBD2 matching 7 bases. Germline V gives CDR1 SGHTA, CDR2 FQGNSA. J was trimmed by 7 bases and V by 2 bases; bases with no gene match: 11. This CDR3 region has 16 residues. CDR3 protein: CASSLRGGRNLNEQFF. Here the CDR3 DNA reads TGTGCCAGCAGCTTAAGGGGCGGGAGAAATTTGAATGAGCAGTTCTTC.

V and J are TRBV2 and TRBJ2-7, with 7 bases that match TRBD1. Losses at the gene ends were 5 bases for V and 3 bases for J; bases not matched to a gene: 1. Germline V gives CDR1 SNHLY, CDR2 FYNNEI. The CDR3 loop spans 12 amino acids. The DNA for the CDR3 is TGTGCCAGCAGTTCAGGGGGCTACGAGCAGTACTTC. This translates into CASSSGGYEQYF.

The CDR3 spells CASSHSGSDTQYF. CDR3 nucleotides: TGTGCCAGCAGCCACAGCGGTTCAGATACGCAGTATTTT. The rearrangement uses TRBV7-6 and TRBJ2-3; weak D call: TRBD2 (5 bases). The germline V and J ends were trimmed by 5 bases and 4 bases, with 10 bases remaining between them. This CDR3 is built from 13 residues. CDR1 SGHVS and CDR2 FNYEAQ come from the germline V gene. Complete variable domain (other parts from reference TRBV7-6 and TRBJ2-3): GAGVSQSPRYKVTKRGQDVALRCDPISGHVSLYWYRQALGQGPEFLTYFNYEAQQDKSGLPNDRFSAERPEGSISTLTIQRTEQRDSAMYRCASSHSGSDTQYFGPGTRLTVL.